This record concerns one TCR beta chain sequence. Its specificity is unknown. This record comes from a study of naive and memory T cell subsets. Findings and caveats of the study: Possibly reflecting memory cells re-expressing CD45RA, a few larger clonotypes occurred in naive repertoires, especially CD8.

Two oligonucleotides, mixed equimolar, formed the beta constant-region primer covering TRBC1 and TRBC2. A 12-nucleotide UMI and the SP2 primer were added to the cDNA 3' end by oligonucleotide ligation. TCRdb fed the UMI-ligation and nested PCR reads into MiXCR, producing one record per CDR3 protein. This sample carries about 150,000 distinct CDR3 sequences, about 18% of them seen once, and the ten largest clones take 0.14% to 0.15%. Looked up from germline, CDR1 is SGHDN and CDR2 is FVKESK. V lost 1 base and J lost 9; bases outside the gene matches: 8. The CDR3 extends over 16 amino acids. The J gene is TRBJ2-2, the V gene TRBV14; 10 bases are a match to TRBD1. The TCR originated in a human donor in good health. Sequenced material: naive CD4+ T cells from blood. The CDR3 DNA is TGTGCCAGCAGCCAAGTGGGACAGGGGAGAACCTGGGAGCTGTTTTTT. The encoded protein is CASSQVGQGRTWELFF. The variable domain in full, completed from reference TRBV14 and TRBJ2-2, reads EAGVTQFPSHSVIEKGQTVTLRCDPISGHDNLYWYRRVMGKEIKFLLHFVKESKQDESGMPNNRFLAERTGGTYSTLKVQPAELEDSGVYFCASSQVGQGRTWELFFGEGSRLTVL.